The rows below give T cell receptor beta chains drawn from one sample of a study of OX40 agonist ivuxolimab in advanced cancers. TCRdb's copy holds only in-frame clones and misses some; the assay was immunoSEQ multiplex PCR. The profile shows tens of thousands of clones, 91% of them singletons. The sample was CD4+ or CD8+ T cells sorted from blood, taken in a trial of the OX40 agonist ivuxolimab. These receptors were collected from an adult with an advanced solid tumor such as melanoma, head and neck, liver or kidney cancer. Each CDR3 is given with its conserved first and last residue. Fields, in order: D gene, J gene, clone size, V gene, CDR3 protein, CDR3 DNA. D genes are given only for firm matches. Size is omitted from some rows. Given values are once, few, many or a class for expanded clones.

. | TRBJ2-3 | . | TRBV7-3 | CASSPLGGTDTQYF | TGTGCCAGCAGCCCTCTTGGGGGCACAGATACGCAGTATTTT
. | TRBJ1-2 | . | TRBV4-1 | CASNRDPGAHYGYTF | TGCGCCAGCAACCGGGACCCCGGGGCCCACTATGGCTACACCTTC
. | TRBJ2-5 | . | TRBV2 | CASSEEFSGSLETQYF | TGTGCCAGCAGTGAAGAGTTCTCGGGGTCTTTGGAGACCCAGTACTTC
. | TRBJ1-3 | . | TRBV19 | CASSVSGNTIYF | TGTGCCAGTAGTGTATCTGGAAACACCATATATTTT
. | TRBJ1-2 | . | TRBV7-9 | CASSLEGAYGYTF | TGTGCCAGCAGCTTAGAAGGGGCCTATGGCTACACCTTC
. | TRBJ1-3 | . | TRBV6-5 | CASSLRGGSGNTIYF | TGTGCCAGCAGTTTACGAGGGGGCTCTGGAAACACCATATATTTT
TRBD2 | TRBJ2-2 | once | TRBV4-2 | CASSRGTSGRTNTGELFF | TGTGCCAGCAGCCGAGGGACTAGCGGGAGGACCAACACCGGGGAGCTGTTTTTT
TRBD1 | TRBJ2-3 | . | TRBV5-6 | CASSLVGQENTDTQYF | TGTGCCAGCAGCTTGGTGGGACAGGAGAACACAGATACGCAGTATTTT
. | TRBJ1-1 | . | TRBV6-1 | CASSDRGVNTEAFF | TGTGCCAGCAGTGATCGGGGGGTGAACACTGAAGCTTTCTTT
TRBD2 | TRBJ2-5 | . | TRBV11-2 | CASSLVGRLQETQYF | TGTGCCAGCAGCTTAGTCGGGAGGCTACAAGAGACCCAGTACTTC
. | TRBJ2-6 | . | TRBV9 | CASSVDRTSGANVLTF | TGTGCCAGCAGCGTAGATAGGACATCTGGGGCCAACGTCCTGACTTTC
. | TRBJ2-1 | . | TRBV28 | CASSLSNNEQFF | TGTGCCAGCAGTTTAAGTAACAATGAGCAGTTCTTC
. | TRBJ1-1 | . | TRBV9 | CASSPQKTEAFF | TGTGCCAGCAGCCCTCAAAAAACTGAAGCTTTCTTT
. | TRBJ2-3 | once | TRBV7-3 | CASSPGGGTDTQYF | TGTGCCAGCAGTCCAGGGGGAGGGACAGATACGCAGTATTTT
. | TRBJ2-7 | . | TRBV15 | CATSRDFVTYEQYF | TGTGCCACCAGCAGAGATTTTGTGACCTACGAGCAGTACTTC
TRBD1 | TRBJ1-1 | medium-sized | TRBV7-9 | CASSLEGAGTEAFF | TGTGCCAGCAGCTTAGAGGGGGCCGGCACTGAAGCTTTCTTT
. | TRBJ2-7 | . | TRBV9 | CASSGDGYEQYF | TGTGCCAGCAGCGGAGACGGATACGAGCAGTACTTC
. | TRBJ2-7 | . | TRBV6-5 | CASAGHGLDEQYF | TGTGCCAGCGCGGGACACGGACTAGACGAGCAGTACTTC
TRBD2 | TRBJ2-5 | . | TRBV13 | CASSLAGGPKETQYF | TGTGCCAGCAGCTTAGCGGGAGGGCCGAAAGAGACCCAGTACTTC
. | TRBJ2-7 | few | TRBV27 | CASTFYLYEQYF | TGTGCCAGCACCTTCTACCTCTACGAGCAGTACTTC
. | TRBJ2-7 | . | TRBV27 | CASSSVERSYEQYF | TGTGCCAGCAGTTCAGTGGAGCGGTCCTACGAGCAGTACTTC
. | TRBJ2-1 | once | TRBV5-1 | CASSDRADEQFF | TGCGCCAGCAGCGATCGCGCAGACGAGCAGTTCTTC
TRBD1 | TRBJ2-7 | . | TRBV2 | CASSEGWTGSANEQYF | TGTGCCAGCAGTGAAGGGTGGACAGGCTCTGCCAACGAGCAGTACTTC
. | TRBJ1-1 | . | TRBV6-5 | CASTGGPASEAFF | TGTGCCAGCACTGGTGGTCCCGCTTCTGAAGCTTTCTTT
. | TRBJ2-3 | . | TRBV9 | CASSPPGLDTQYF | TGTGCCAGCAGCCCCCCTGGGTTGGATACGCAGTATTTT
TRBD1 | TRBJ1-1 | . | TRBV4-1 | CASSPTGDATEAFF | TGCGCCAGCAGCCCTACAGGGGATGCCACTGAAGCTTTCTTT
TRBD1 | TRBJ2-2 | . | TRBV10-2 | CASSESVTGNGELFF | TGCGCCAGCAGTGAGTCTGTGACAGGGAACGGGGAGCTGTTTTTT
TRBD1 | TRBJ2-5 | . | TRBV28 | CASSPPDRQETQYF | TGTGCCAGCAGTCCCCCGGACAGGCAAGAGACCCAGTACTTC
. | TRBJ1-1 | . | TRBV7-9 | CASFYPALGKNTEAFF | TGTGCCAGCTTTTACCCAGCCTTGGGGAAGAACACTGAAGCTTTCTTT
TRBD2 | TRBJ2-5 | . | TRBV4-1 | CASSQEVQREGPRYQETQYF | TGCGCCAGCAGCCAAGAGGTCCAGCGGGAGGGCCCTCGGTACCAAGAGACCCAGTACTTC
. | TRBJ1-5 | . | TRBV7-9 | CASSEDRNQPQHF | TGTGCCAGCAGCGAAGACCGCAATCAGCCCCAGCATTTT
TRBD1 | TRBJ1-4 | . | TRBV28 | CASKRLGGDEKLFF | TGTGCCAGCAAACGGTTAGGGGGCGATGAAAAACTGTTTTTT
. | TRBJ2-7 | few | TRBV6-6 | CASSYHGTNYEQYF | TGTGCCAGCAGTTATCACGGGACAAACTACGAGCAGTACTTC
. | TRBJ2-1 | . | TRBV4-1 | CASSQTPGVGNEQFF | TGCGCCAGCAGCCAAACCCCAGGGGTGGGAAATGAGCAGTTCTTC
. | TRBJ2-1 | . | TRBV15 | CATSRDELGENEQFF | TGTGCCACCAGCAGAGATGAACTTGGGGAGAATGAGCAGTTCTTC
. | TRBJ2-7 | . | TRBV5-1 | CASSSSRGWEQYF | TGCGCCAGCAGCTCCTCCCGGGGCTGGGAGCAGTACTTC
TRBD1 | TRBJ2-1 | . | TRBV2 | CASSDTGTGPFF | TGTGCCAGCAGCGATACCGGGACAGGGCCCTTCTTC